This T cell receptor (beta chain) was identified in a study of T cells in localized non-small cell lung cancer. The CDR3 extends over 16 amino acids. V lost 4 bases to trimming and J lost 1 base; unmatched junction nucleotides: 7. CDR1 and CDR2 (germline): SGHTS, YDEGEE. The study's findings and limits: Density of T cells in blood, when higher, went with longer overall survival. Heterogeneity is still possible, as just one tumor region was sequenced. Uninvolved adjacent lung had the highest recorded T cell clonality, with tumor below it. There were a median around 53 of the top 100 tumor clones appearing in adjacent lung.

Here immunoSEQ multiplex PCR was the method, and the copy in TCRdb shows in-frame clones only, minus some. The data hold around 91,000 clones, with 80% to 90% observed a single time. About this clone: Its antigen is not identified.

The chain uses TRBV5-8 and TRBJ2-2; 7 positions match TRBD2. Specimen: peripheral blood, collected before any cancer treatment. This clonotype was sampled from a man aged 40 to 70 with stage I squamous cell lung carcinoma. The CDR3 reads CASSLNLAGNTGELFF. The CDR3 DNA is TGTGCCAGCAGCCTTAACTTAGCGGGGAACACCGGGGAGCTGTTTTTT.